Presented here are 13 T cell receptor beta chains from one specimen sequenced in a study of shared clonotypes between healthy human individuals. The data were produced by immunoSEQ multiplex PCR, yet TCRdb's version contains in-frame clones alone and is incomplete. The table shows roughly 700,000 clones, with about 90% occurring only once. The sample comprised memory CD8+ T cells from PBMCs. Noted subset: CD45RO+ cells pooled with CCR7-negative TemRA cells. All receptors come from a man aged 18 to 35 in good health. Some clones in this sample may be carry-over from other donors' samples.

This chain connects TRBV2 to TRBJ1-5; D ambiguous. Trimming cost V 8 bases and J 0 bases, with 23 bases left between them. The CDR3 is 18 residues long. Per the germline V gene, CDR1 is SNHLY and CDR2 is FYNNEI. The chain's CDR3 is CASHLGRRTSYSNQPQHF. The DNA of the CDR3 is TGTGCCAGCCACCTGGGTCGGCGGACGAGTTATAGCAATCAGCCCCAGCATTTT.

V usage is TRBV13 and J usage is TRBJ1-5, with D possibly being TRBD1 (6 bases). This CDR3 contains 14 residues. V was pared by 4 bases and J by 2 bases, with 9 bases between. Germline V gene sequence: CDR1 PRHDT, CDR2 FYEKMQ (reference sequence). The CDR3, as DNA: TGTGCCAGCAGCTGGCGACAGGGCAATCAGCCCCAGCATTTT. Protein sequence: CASSWRQGNQPQHF.

The genes are TRBV19 and TRBJ1-5; D may be TRBD1 (6 bases). Trimming stripped 7 bases from V and 5 bases from J, with 21 bases between. CDR1 is LNHDA and CDR2 is SQIVND in the germline V gene (reference sequence). There are 16 residues in the CDR3. CDR3 nucleotide sequence: TGTGCCAGTACCCTATGGGGGGGCGGAACTCATCAGCCCCAGCATTTT. Protein: CASTLWGGGTHQPQHF.

CDR3 loop: CASSLWRNEQFF. CDR3 DNA sequence: TGTGCCAGCAGTTTATGGCGGAATGAGCAGTTCTTC. The V and J genes are TRBV28 and TRBJ2-1, with D hard to call. This CDR3 has 12 amino acids. V gave up 0 bases and J gave up 7 bases, with 4 bases separating them. CDR1 and CDR2 (germline): MDHEN, SYDVKM.

This sequence joins TRBV19 and TRBJ1-2; D uncertain. The V end was cut by 3 bases, the J end by 4 bases, with 18 bases between. CDR1 LNHDA and CDR2 SQIVND come from the germline V gene (reference sequence). This CDR3 has 16 amino acids. The CDR3 DNA sequence: TGTGCCAGTAGTATCGTGCAACCCGCCACTCTCTATGGCTACACCTTC. Translating it yields CASSIVQPATLYGYTF. Full variable domain (remainder filled in from reference TRBV19 and TRBJ1-2): DGGITQSPKYLFRKEGQNVTLSCEQNLNHDAMYWYRQDPGQGLRLIYYSQIVNDFQKGDIAEGYSVSREKKESFPLTVTSAQKNPTAFYLCASSIVQPATLYGYTFGSGTRLTVV.

The chain joins TRBV21-1 to TRBJ2-5; the D call TRBD1 from the table was never checked on the DNA. TRBV21-1 is flagged as a pseudogene. This CDR3 has 15 amino acids. The CDR3 is CASPSQGGAVETQYF. CDR3 DNA: TGTGCCAGCCCGTCCCAGGGGGGAGCCGTCGAGACCCAGTACTTC.

The V and J genes are TRBV21-1 and TRBJ1-5; the D call of TRBD1 is as the table states it, not checked on the DNA. TRBV21-1 is classified as a pseudogene. The CDR3 sequence is 14 residues long. CDR3 region: CASSKAGLLQPQHF. CDR3 DNA sequence: TGTGCCAGCAGCAAAGCGGGGCTCTTACAGCCCCAGCATTTT.

The V call is TRBV27, the J call TRBJ1-1; D may be TRBD1 (5 bases). V shed 5 bases and J shed 1 base, with 17 bases lying between them. The CDR3 is 16 amino acids. From germline, CDR1 is MNHEY and CDR2 SMNVEV (reference sequence). This CDR3 reads CASSTFTGPSNTEAFF. The CDR3 DNA reads TGTGCCAGCAGTACCTTCACGGGACCCTCGAACACTGAAGCTTTCTTT.

The rearrangement links TRBV11-3 to TRBJ2-3; 7 bases agree with TRBD1. Per germline, CDR1 SGHNT and CDR2 YENEEA. V trimming: 5 bases; J trimming: 0 bases; junction bases outside the gene matches: 5. CDR3 length: 15 residues. CDR3 loop: CASSRRTGSTDTQYF. CDR3 in DNA: TGTGCCAGCAGCCGGCGGACAGGTAGCACAGATACGCAGTATTTT.

This rearrangement joins TRBV28 to TRBJ2-1; D is ambiguous. Germline loops: CDR1 MDHEN, CDR2 SYDVKM. Trimming took off 2 bases at V and 3 bases at J, with 8 bases between the two ends. There are 14 residues in the CDR3. The CDR3 DNA reads TGTGCCAGCAGTTTAGGTACACGCTACAATGAGCAGTTCTTC. This translates into CASSLGTRYNEQFF.

The rearrangement uses TRBV15 and TRBJ2-5, with 8 bases identical to TRBD1. Trimming removed 0 bases from V and 3 bases from J; junction bases left unmatched: 6. Germline-derived CDR1 and CDR2 are LNHNV and YYDKDF (reference sequence). This CDR3 has 16 amino acids. The CDR3 region has the DNA TGTGCCACCAGCAGAGAGAAGGACAGGGTCGAAGAGACCCAGTACTTC. The encoded protein is CATSREKDRVEETQYF.

The rearrangement links TRBV28 to TRBJ2-7; unclear D gene. Germline CDR1 reads MDHEN; CDR2 reads SYDVKM. The CDR3 extends over 14 amino acids. V lost 3 bases and J 2 bases, leaving 11 bases between the germline ends. The CDR3 is CASSFSNLPYEQYF. Written as DNA, the CDR3 is TGTGCCAGCAGTTTTTCTAACTTGCCCTACGAGCAGTACTTC.

This clone has just one count. This chain uses TRBV19 with TRBJ2-7; TRBD2 matches 8 bases. Germline V lookup: CDR1 LNHDA, CDR2 SQIVND (reference sequence). The CDR3 runs 15 residues. V dropped 5 bases and J dropped 3; count of bases not matched to a gene: 9. CDR3: CASSSDSGNGYEQYF. DNA of the CDR3: TGTGCCAGTAGTTCCGATAGCGGGAACGGCTACGAGCAGTACTTC. The full variable domain, in which reference TRBV19 and TRBJ2-7 provide the parts outside the CDR3, is DGGITQSPKYLFRKEGQNVTLSCEQNLNHDAMYWYRQDPGQGLRLIYYSQIVNDFQKGDIAEGYSVSREKKESFPLTVTSAQKNPTAFYLCASSSDSGNGYEQYFGPGTRLTVT.